The 10 T cell receptor beta chains given below trace back to one sample, sequenced in a study of blood T cell repertoires in COVID-19. TCRdb's copy holds only in-frame clones and misses some; the assay was immunoSEQ multiplex PCR. The data show approximately 200,000 clones, about 81% seen once. The sequencing sample was made of peripheral blood. These TCRs come from a woman of 80 years or more with COVID-19, enrolled during active disease.

This rearrangement joins TRBV6-1 to TRBJ2-5; 9 nucleotides line up with TRBD1. The CDR3 length is 14 residues. J was trimmed by 5 bases and V by 2 bases; bases with no gene match: 3. The germline CDR1 and CDR2 sequences are MNHNS and SASEGT. The CDR3 sequence: CASSETGGYETQYF. For the CDR3, the DNA is TGTGCCAGCAGTGAAACAGGGGGCTATGAGACCCAGTACTTC.

The J gene is TRBJ2-2, the V gene TRBV7-9; D possibly corresponds to TRBD2 (5 bases). The V and J ends lost 5 bases and 0 bases respectively, with 10 bases between them. The length of the CDR3 is 15 residues. Per germline, CDR1 SEHNR and CDR2 FQNEAQ (reference sequence). Here the CDR3 reads CASSTGLTNTGELFF. DNA for the CDR3: TGTGCCAGCAGCACCGGACTGACGAACACCGGGGAGCTGTTTTTT.

CDR3 amino acids: CASSRDGVGAFF. The CDR3 DNA follows: TGTGCCAGCAGCCGGGATGGGGTCGGAGCTTTCTTT. This chain connects TRBV7-2 to TRBJ1-1, with D unresolved. Germline V gene data show CDR1 as SGHTA and CDR2 as FQGNSA. The CDR3 contains 12 residues. Trimming took off 5 bases at V and 10 bases at J, with 14 bases between the two ends.

Only a few counts were recorded for this clone. The CDR3 loop is CASSPRVSSGRVYEQYF. DNA for the CDR3: TGTGCCAGCAGTCCCCGGGTATCCAGCGGGAGGGTGTACGAGCAGTACTTC. The V gene is TRBV27, the J gene TRBJ2-7, with 10 bases fitting TRBD2. V dropped 5 bases and J dropped 4; count of bases not matched to a gene: 14. Germline V gives CDR1 MNHEY, CDR2 SMNVEV (reference sequence). This CDR3 contains 17 residues.

The genes are TRBV24-1 and TRBJ1-4; 9 nucleotides line up with TRBD1. Germline V CDR1 and CDR2: KGHDR, SFDVKD. The CDR3 length is 16 residues. Unmatched junction bases numbered 6, after V lost 3 bases and J lost 5 bases. The CDR3 nucleotides are TGTGCCACCAGTGATGGGACAGGGAATCAGAATGAAAAACTGTTTTTT. It codes for CATSDGTGNQNEKLFF.

This chain links TRBV2 with TRBJ1-2, with D unresolved. The CDR3 is 12 residues long. The germline gives CDR1 SNHLY, CDR2 FYNNEI. The V and J ends lost 2 bases and 4 bases respectively, with 5 bases between them. CDR3 in DNA: TGTGCCAGCAGTGAAACAGCCTATGGCTACACCTTC. Protein: CASSETAYGYTF.

V is TRBV4-3 and J is TRBJ2-1; TRBD2 matches 11 bases. After removal of 1 base from V and 6 bases from J, the junction contained 2 bases not matched to a gene. CDR1 and CDR2 (germline): LGHNA, YSLEER. The CDR3 is made up of 15 amino acids. The CDR3 loop reads CASSQVSGGANEQFF. CDR3 nucleotide sequence: TGCGCCAGCAGCCAAGTTAGCGGGGGGGCCAATGAGCAGTTCTTC.

The J gene is TRBJ2-1, the V gene TRBV2; TRBD2 matches at 8 bases. Germline assignment: CDR1 SNHLY and CDR2 FYNNEI. The length of the CDR3 is 16 residues. V shed 7 bases and J 2 bases; nucleotides not matched to a gene: 10. The CDR3 DNA reads TGTGCCAGCAAAGCGGGAGTTACAGGGCCCTACAATGAGCAGTTCTTC. Protein: CASKAGVTGPYNEQFF.

This chain connects TRBV19 to TRBJ1-2; D is possibly TRBD1 (5 bases). CDR1 and CDR2 from the germline V gene are LNHDA and SQIVND (reference sequence). Trimming pared 7 bases from V and 4 bases from J, leaving 16 bases between. The CDR3 spans 14 residues. In DNA, the CDR3 is TGTGCCAGTACCCCCCCAGGGCCCGTCTATGGCTACACCTTC. Residues: CASTPPGPVYGYTF. Combining the CDR3 with reference TRBV19 and TRBJ1-2 gives the whole variable domain DGGITQSPKYLFRKEGQNVTLSCEQNLNHDAMYWYRQDPGQGLRLIYYSQIVNDFQKGDIAEGYSVSREKKESFPLTVTSAQKNPTAFYLCASTPPGPVYGYTFGSGTRLTVV.

The gene calls are TRBV5-1 and TRBJ1-2; D perhaps matches TRBD1 (6 bases). V lost 6 bases and J lost 3, with 18 bases in between. Germline-derived CDR1 and CDR2 are SGHRS and YFSETQ. The CDR3 length is 15 residues. This CDR3 is CASMGAAARDYGYTF. CDR3 nucleotide sequence: TGCGCCAGCATGGGGGCGGCAGCCCGGGACTATGGCTACACCTTC.